The T cell receptor (beta chain) under discussion was sequenced for a study of CD8 T cells in Susac syndrome. Overall study context: There were over five sequenced Susac syndrome patients with active disease and roughly 8 in remission. Susac syndrome patients were untreated, on corticosteroids with some adding intravenous immunoglobulin, or on intravenous immunoglobulin only.

Random-hexamer reverse transcription was applied to roughly 0.5 to 1 ug RNA. TCRdb reanalysed the immunoSEQ multiplex PCR reads using MiXCR and keeps one entry per CDR3 protein. The data hold tens of thousands of distinct CDR3 sequences, with about 93% observed a single time. While CD8+ and CD4+ T cells were isolated negatively, TEMRA cells were enriched by FACS. The CDR3 spans 12 residues. The V and J ends lost 3 bases and 4 bases respectively, with 6 bases between them. Germline V gene lookup returns CDR1 SNHLY and CDR2 FYNNEI. Regarding the study as a whole: As acknowledged by the study, its TCR sequencing and HLA analysis included a relatively small number of individuals.

With regard to this clonotype: Its specificity is not known.

This TCR derives from a human donor with Susac syndrome. Sequencing used CD4+ T cells from PBMCs. The chain employs TRBV2 and TRBJ1-2, with D hard to call. In DNA, the CDR3 is TGTGCCAGCAGTGAGCGAGTCTATGGCTACACCTTC. Its translation is CASSERVYGYTF.